This entry describes one T cell receptor (beta chain). Other DNA sequences in the same sample also yield this CDR3. The source of the sample is a study of blood T cell repertoires in COVID-19. Libraries were prepared by immunoSEQ multiplex PCR; TCRdb keeps only in-frame clonotypes and omits some of them. The table records roughly 130,000 clones, about 88% of them present only once. The CDR3 extends over 13 amino acids. CDR1 is SEHNR and CDR2 is FQNEAQ in the germline V gene (reference sequence). J gave up 4 bases and V 3 bases, and 2 bases lay outside the gene matches. This sequence joins TRBV7-9 and TRBJ1-2; the match to TRBD1 covers 7 bases. This clonotype was sampled from a woman in her 50s who had recovered from COVID-19. Sequenced material: PBMCs or T cells enriched from blood (not recorded which). The CDR3 region is CASSFQGGYGYTF. The CDR3 DNA reads TGTGCCAGCAGCTTCCAGGGGGGCTATGGCTACACCTTC.